The T cell receptor beta chain described here comes from a study of blood T cell repertoires in COVID-19. Overall study: Sites in the United States, Italy and Spain provided acute and convalescent COVID-19 samples.

There are 14 residues in the CDR3. Deletions cut 3 bases from V and 1 base from J, with 9 bases between. Germline assignment: CDR1 SEHNR and CDR2 FQNEAQ (reference sequence). Profiling relied on immunoSEQ multiplex PCR, and the TCRdb table lists in-frame clones only, not all of them. Of some 700,000 clones in the sample, approximately 90% are singletons; the top ten hold roughly 0.26%. The rearrangement links TRBV7-9 to TRBJ1-1; D is uncertain. The sequence was obtained from a woman aged 18-29 years with acute or convalescent COVID-19. The sequencing input was peripheral blood. The CDR3 nucleotides read TGTGCCAGCAGCTTGGCGCGGTGGAACACTGAAGCTTTCTTT. It encodes CASSLARWNTEAFF.